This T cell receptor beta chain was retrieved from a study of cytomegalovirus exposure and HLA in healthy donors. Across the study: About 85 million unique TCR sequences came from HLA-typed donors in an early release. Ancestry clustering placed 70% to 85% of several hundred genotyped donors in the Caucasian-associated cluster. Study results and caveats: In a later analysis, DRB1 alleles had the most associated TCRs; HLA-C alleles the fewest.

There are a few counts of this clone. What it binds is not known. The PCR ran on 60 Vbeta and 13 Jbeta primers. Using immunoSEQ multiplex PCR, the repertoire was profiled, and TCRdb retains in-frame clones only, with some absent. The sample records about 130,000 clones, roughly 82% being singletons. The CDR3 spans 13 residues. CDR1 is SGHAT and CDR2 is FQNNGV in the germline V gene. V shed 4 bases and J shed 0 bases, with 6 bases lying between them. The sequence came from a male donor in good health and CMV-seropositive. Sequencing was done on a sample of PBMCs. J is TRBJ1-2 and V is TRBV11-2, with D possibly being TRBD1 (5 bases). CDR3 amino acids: CASSWTPNYGYTF. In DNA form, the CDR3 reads TGTGCCAGCAGCTGGACACCTAACTATGGCTACACCTTC.